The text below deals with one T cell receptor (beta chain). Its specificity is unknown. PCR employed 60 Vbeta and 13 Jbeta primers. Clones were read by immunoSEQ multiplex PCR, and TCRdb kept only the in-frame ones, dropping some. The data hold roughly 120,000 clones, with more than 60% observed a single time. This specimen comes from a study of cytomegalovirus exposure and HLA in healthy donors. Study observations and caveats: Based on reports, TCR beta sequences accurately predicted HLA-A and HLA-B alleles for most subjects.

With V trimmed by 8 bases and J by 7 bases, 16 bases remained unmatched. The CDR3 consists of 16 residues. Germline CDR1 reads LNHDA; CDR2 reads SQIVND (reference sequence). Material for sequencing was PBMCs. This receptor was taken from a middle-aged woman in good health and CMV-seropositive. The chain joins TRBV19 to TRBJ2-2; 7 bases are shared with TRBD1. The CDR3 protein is CASGASETGVGGELFF. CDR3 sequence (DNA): TGTGCCAGTGGCGCCTCCGAAACAGGGGTCGGCGGGGAGCTGTTTTTT.